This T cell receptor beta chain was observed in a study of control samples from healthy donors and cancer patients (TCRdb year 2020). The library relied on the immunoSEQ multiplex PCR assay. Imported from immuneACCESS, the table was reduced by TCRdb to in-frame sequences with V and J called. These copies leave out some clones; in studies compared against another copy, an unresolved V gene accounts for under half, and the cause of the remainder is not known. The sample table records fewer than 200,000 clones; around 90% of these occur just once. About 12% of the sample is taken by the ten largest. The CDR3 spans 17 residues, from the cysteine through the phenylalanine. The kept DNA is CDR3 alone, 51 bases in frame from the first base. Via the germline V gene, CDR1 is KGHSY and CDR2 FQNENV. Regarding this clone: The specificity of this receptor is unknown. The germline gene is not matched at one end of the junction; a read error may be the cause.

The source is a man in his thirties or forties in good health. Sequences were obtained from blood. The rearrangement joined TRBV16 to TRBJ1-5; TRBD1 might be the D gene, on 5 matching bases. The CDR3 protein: CTSSQIPRQGEDQPQHF. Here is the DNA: TGTACCAGCAGCCAAATCCCCCGGCAGGGTGAGGATCAGCCCCAGCATTTT.